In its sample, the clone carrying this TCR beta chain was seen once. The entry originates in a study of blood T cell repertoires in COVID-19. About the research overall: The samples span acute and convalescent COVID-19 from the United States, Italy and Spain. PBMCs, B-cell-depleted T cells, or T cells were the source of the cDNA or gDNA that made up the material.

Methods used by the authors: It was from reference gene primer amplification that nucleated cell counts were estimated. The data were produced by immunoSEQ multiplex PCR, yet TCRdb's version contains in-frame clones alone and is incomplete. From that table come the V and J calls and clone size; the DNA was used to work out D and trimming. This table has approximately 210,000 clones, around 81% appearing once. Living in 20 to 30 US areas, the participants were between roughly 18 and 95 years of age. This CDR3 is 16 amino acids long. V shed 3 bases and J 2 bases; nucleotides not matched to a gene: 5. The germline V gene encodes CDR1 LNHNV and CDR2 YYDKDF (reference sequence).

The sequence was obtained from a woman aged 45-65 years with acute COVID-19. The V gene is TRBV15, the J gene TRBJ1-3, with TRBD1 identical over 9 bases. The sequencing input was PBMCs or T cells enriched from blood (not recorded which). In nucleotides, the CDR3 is TGTGCCACCAGCAGGGAGGGGACAGGGACTGGAAACACCATATATTTT. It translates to CATSREGTGTGNTIYF. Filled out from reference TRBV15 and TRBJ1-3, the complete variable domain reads DAMVIQNPRYQVTQFGKPVTLSCSQTLNHNVMYWYQQKSSQAPKLLFHYYDKDFNNEADTPDNFQSRRPNTSFCFLDIRSPGLGDTAMYLCATSREGTGTGNTIYFGEGSWLTVV.